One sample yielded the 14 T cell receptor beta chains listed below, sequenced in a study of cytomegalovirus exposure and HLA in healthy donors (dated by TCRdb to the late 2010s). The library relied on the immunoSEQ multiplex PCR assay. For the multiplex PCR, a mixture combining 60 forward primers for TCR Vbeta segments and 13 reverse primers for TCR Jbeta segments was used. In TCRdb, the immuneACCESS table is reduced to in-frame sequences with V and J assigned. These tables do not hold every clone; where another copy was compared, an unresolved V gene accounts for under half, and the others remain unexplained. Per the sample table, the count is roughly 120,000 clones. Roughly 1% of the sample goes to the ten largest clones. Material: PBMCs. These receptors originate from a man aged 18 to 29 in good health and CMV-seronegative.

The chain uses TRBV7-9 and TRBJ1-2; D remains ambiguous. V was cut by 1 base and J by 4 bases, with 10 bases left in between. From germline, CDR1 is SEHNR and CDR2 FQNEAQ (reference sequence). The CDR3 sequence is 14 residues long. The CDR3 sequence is CASSLETPSYGYTF. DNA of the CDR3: TGTGCCAGCAGCTTAGAGACACCATCCTATGGCTACACCTTC.

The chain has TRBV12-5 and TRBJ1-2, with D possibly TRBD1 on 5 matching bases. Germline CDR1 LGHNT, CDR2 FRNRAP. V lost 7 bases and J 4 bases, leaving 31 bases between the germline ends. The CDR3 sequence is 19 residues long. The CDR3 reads CASVGVGPPAGGALYGYTF. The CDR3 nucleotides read TGTGCTAGTGTAGGGGTGGGTCCCCCGGCAGGTGGGGCCCTCTATGGCTACACCTTC.

CDR3 coding DNA: TGCGCCAGCAACGTGGGACAGGGGGGTGGAGAGACCCAGTACTTC. It specifies CASNVGQGGGETQYF. V is TRBV5-1 and J is TRBJ2-5, with 11 bases fitting TRBD1. CDR1 SGHRS and CDR2 YFSETQ come from the germline V gene. The CDR3 is made up of 15 amino acids. The junction had 8 bases not matched to a gene; V was cut back by 6 bases and J by 4 bases.

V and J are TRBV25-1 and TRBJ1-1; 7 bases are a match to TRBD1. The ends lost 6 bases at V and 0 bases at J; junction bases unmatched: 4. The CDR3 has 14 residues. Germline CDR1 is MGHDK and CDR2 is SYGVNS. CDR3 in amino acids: CASREQGLNTEAFF. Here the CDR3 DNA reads TGTGCCAGCAGAGAACAGGGGTTGAACACTGAAGCTTTCTTT. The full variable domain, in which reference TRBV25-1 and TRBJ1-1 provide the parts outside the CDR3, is EADIYQTPRYLVIGTGKKITLECSQTMGHDKMYWYQQDPGMELHLIHYSYGVNSTEKGDLSSESTVSRIRTEHFPLTLESARPSHTSQYLCASREQGLNTEAFFGQGTRLTVV.

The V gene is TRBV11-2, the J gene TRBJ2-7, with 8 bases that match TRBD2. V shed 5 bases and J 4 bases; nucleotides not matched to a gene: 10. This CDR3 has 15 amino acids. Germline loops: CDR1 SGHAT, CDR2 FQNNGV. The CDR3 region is CASSRTRLAQYEQYF. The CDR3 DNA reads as TGTGCCAGCAGCCGAACGCGACTAGCGCAATACGAGCAGTACTTC.

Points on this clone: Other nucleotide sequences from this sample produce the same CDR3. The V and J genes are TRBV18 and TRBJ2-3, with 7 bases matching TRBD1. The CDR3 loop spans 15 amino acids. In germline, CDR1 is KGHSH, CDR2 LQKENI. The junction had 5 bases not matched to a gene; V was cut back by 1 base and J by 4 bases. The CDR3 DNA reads TGTGCCAGCTCACCACAAGGGCAGGGGGCAGATACGCAGTATTTT. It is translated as CASSPQGQGADTQYF.

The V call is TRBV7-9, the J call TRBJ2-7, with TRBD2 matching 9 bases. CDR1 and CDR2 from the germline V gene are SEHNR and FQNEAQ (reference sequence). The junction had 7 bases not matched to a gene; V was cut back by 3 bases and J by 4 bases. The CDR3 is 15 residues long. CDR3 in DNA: TGTGCCAGCAGCTTGAGGCGGGAGGGTACTTACGAGCAGTACTTC. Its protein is CASSLRREGTYEQYF.

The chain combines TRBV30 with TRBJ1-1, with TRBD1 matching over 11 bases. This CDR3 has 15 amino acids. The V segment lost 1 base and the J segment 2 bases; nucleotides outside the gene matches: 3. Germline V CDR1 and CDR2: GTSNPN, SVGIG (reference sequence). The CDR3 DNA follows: TGTGCCTGGAGTGGGGACAGGGGGGTTAACACTGAAGCTTTCTTT. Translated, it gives CAWSGDRGVNTEAFF.

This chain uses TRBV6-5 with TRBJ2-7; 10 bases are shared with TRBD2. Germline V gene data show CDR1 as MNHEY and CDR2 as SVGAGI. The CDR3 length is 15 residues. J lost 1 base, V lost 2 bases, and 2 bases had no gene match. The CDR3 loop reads CASSYQTSGSYEQYF. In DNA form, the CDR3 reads TGTGCCAGCAGTTACCAGACTAGCGGGTCCTACGAGCAGTACTTC.

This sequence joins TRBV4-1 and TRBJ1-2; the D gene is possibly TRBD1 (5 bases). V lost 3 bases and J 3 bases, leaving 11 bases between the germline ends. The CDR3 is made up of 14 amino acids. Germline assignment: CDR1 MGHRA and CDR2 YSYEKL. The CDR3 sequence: CASSQAGGDYGYTF. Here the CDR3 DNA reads TGCGCCAGCAGCCAGGCCGGGGGGGACTATGGCTACACCTTC.

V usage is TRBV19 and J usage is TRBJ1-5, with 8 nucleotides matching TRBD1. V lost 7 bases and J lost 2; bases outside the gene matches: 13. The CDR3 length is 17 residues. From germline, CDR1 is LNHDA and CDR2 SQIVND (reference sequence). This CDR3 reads CASINTRTGLRNQPQHF. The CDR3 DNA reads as TGTGCCAGTATTAATACTCGGACAGGGCTCCGCAATCAGCCCCAGCATTTT.

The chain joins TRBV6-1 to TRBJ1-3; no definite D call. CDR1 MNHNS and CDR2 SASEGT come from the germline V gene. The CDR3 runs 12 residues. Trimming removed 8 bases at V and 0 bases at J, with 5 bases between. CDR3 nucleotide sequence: TGTGCCAGCGGAGCCTCTGGAAACACCATATATTTT. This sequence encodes CASGASGNTIYF.

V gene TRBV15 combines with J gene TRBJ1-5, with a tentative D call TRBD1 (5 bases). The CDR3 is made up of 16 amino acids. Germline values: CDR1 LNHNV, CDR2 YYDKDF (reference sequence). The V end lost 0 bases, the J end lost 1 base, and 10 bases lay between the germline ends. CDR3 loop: CATSRDVRASNQPQHF. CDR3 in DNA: TGTGCCACCAGCAGAGACGTCAGGGCGAGCAATCAGCCCCAGCATTTT.

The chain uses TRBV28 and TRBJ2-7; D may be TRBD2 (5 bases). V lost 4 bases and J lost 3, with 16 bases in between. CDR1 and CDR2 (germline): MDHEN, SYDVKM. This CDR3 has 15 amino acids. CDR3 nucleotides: TGTGCCAGCAGTTCCCCCCTGAGGGCTCACTACGAGCAGTACTTC. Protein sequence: CASSSPLRAHYEQYF.